The TCR beta chain under discussion was sequenced for a study of blood T cell repertoires in COVID-19. Study-level information: Nucleic acid was either cDNA or gDNA, and it came from T cells, B-cell-depleted T cells, or PBMCs.

The V segment lost 6 bases and the J segment 5 bases; nucleotides outside the gene matches: 13. Germline lookup yields CDR1 KGHSH and CDR2 LQKENI. This CDR3 contains 16 residues. Assay: immunoSEQ multiplex PCR; the TCRdb copy retains only in-frame clones and omits some. This sample has under 200,000 clones, with 70% to 85% found just once. Cohorts were based on clinical histories the participants reported. Sequencing was performed on PBMCs or T cells enriched from blood (not recorded which). The rearrangement links TRBV18 to TRBJ2-7, with 10 bases matching TRBD1. The TCR comes from an older woman with acute COVID-19. DNA for the CDR3: TGTGCCAGCTCCCGGGGACAGGGGACCCACATCAACGAGCAGTACTTC. The encoded protein is CASSRGQGTHINEQYF.